This passage covers 3 T cell receptor beta chains from one sample sequenced in a study of blood T cell repertoires in COVID-19 (dated by TCRdb to 2020 to 2021). The library was built by means of the immunoSEQ multiplex PCR assay. This immuneACCESS table, as held by TCRdb, lists in-frame sequences with V and J called but not all clones. Of the missing ones, under half trace to an unresolved V gene in checked studies; the others have no known cause. The sample records roughly 100,000 clones, more than 75% of which are singletons. Of the sample, 6.5% to 9% falls within the top ten clones. The sequenced material came from peripheral blood. The receptors stem from a man in his sixties or seventies with acute or convalescent COVID-19.

This chain links TRBV28 with TRBJ1-2; D gene uncertain. Trimming cost V 6 bases and J 4 bases, with 12 bases left between them. Germline loops: CDR1 MDHEN, CDR2 SYDVKM. The CDR3 contains 13 residues. The CDR3 nucleotides are TGTGCCAGCAGCCCCCCCCGGGGCTATGGCTACACCTTC. Translating it yields CASSPPRGYGYTF.

The rearrangement links TRBV7-2 to TRBJ2-5; tentative D call: TRBD1 (5 bases). The CDR3 has 16 residues. Germline V CDR1 and CDR2: SGHTA, FQGNSA. The germline V and J ends were trimmed by 1 base and 2 bases, with 14 bases remaining between them. CDR3 DNA: TGTGCCAGCAGCTTAGAGGGGCCAGCGATTCAAGAGACCCAGTACTTC. Protein product: CASSLEGPAIQETQYF.

The chain uses TRBV19 and TRBJ1-1; unclear D gene. Germline lookup yields CDR1 LNHDA and CDR2 SQIVND (reference sequence). The V end was cut by 9 bases, the J end by 0 bases, with 14 bases between. The CDR3 runs 14 residues. CDR3 sequence reads: CASTQRPMNTEAFF. Written as DNA, the CDR3 is TGTGCCAGCACTCAGAGGCCGATGAACACTGAAGCTTTCTTT.